This T cell receptor beta chain originates from a study of T cell repertoires in cytomegalovirus infection. In the study overall: CMV epitopes used comprised recently identified HLA-C-restricted ones and well-studied HLA-B-restricted ones. Public signatures in TCR beta pointed to CMV infection and matching HLA type.

The CDR3 length is 15 residues. After removal of 3 bases from V and 12 bases from J, the junction contained 12 bases not matched to a gene. In germline, CDR1 is SGHNT, CDR2 YENEEA. In this sample, this clonotype turned up once. Its antigen remains unknown. TCRdb itself ran the reads through MiXCR, one entry per CDR3 protein. The sample has about 310,000 distinct CDR3 sequences, approximately 25% seen once. The gene calls are TRBV11-3 and TRBJ2-2; 8 nucleotides align to TRBD2. Sequenced here: cultured PBMCs, sampled from culture after CMV antigen stimulation. This TCR was recovered from a human donor in good health (CMV status not recorded). Some clones in this sample may be carry-over from other donors' samples. This CDR3 is CASSLALAAGLKLFF. In DNA form, the CDR3 reads TGTGCCAGCAGCTTGGCACTAGCGGCAGGGCTGAAGCTGTTTTTT.